This T cell receptor (beta chain) was sequenced for a study of OX40 agonist ivuxolimab in advanced cancers. Turning to the study itself: People in dose escalation had one of these cancers: hepatocellular carcinoma, melanoma, renal cell or head and neck cancer.

This CDR3 has 16 residues. Trimming removed 0 bases from V and 6 bases from J; junction bases left unmatched: 5. CDR1 is LNHNV and CDR2 is YYDKDF in the germline V gene (reference sequence). Notes on this clone: Its antigen is as yet unknown.

Study findings and constraints: Averaging showed that CD8+ T cells had more expanded clones than CD4+ did.

Sampling times: baseline, cycle 4 day 1, cycle 7 day 1. Sequencing used immunoSEQ multiplex PCR; TCRdb keeps in-frame clones, though not all of them. Of 50,000 to 65,000 clones listed, about four fifths were seen once; the top ten hold roughly 1%. The material sequenced was CD4+ or CD8+ T cells sorted from blood, taken in a trial of the OX40 agonist ivuxolimab. This TCR was recovered from an adult with an advanced solid tumor such as melanoma, head and neck, liver or kidney cancer. The rearrangement links TRBV15 to TRBJ2-2; 9 nucleotides line up with TRBD1. CDR3 bases: TGTGCCACCAGCAGAGATGGGACAGGGAAGGCCGGGGAGCTGTTTTTT. Its translation: CATSRDGTGKAGELFF.